The next 10 T cell receptor beta chains were all read from a single sample in a study of blood T cell repertoires in COVID-19. Profiling relied on immunoSEQ multiplex PCR, and the TCRdb table lists in-frame clones only, not all of them. The sample consists of fewer than 300,000 clones, 90% of them appearing once. The material sequenced was PBMCs or T cells enriched from blood (not recorded which). Receptors originate from a woman in her twenties or thirties who had recovered from COVID-19.

V gene TRBV14 combines with J gene TRBJ1-6, with 9 bases fitting TRBD1. The CDR3 spans 17 residues. V lost 1 base and J lost 7; bases outside the gene matches: 8. Germline-derived CDR1 and CDR2 are SGHDN and FVKESK. The CDR3 nucleotides are TGTGCCAGCAGCCAAGTTGCTGGGACAGGGTCAAATTCACCCCTCCACTTT. It encodes CASSQVAGTGSNSPLHF.

V is TRBV18 and J is TRBJ1-1; D is undetermined. Trimming took 0 bases from V and 8 from J, leaving 10 bases between them. This CDR3 is 13 amino acids long. From germline, CDR1 is KGHSH and CDR2 LQKENI. The CDR3 protein is CASSPPSRREAFF. The CDR3 bases are TGTGCCAGCTCACCACCCAGCAGGCGAGAAGCTTTCTTT.

This clone turned up a few times. This chain uses TRBV30 with TRBJ1-2; 7 bases are shared with TRBD1. The germline gives CDR1 GTSNPN, CDR2 SVGIG (reference sequence). The V gene end was trimmed by 1 base and the J gene end by 7 bases; junction bases not matched to a gene: 3. There are 12 residues in the CDR3. CDR3 sequence reads: CAWSGDRAGYTF. CDR3 nucleotides: TGTGCCTGGAGTGGAGACAGGGCTGGCTACACCTTC. Filled out from reference TRBV30 and TRBJ1-2, the complete variable domain reads SQTIHQWPATLVQPVGSPLSLECTVEGTSNPNLYWYRQAAGRGLQLLFYSVGIGQISSEVPQNLSASRPQDRQFILSSKKLLLSDSGFYLCAWSGDRAGYTFGSGTRLTVV.

The chain carries TRBV28 and TRBJ2-7; the D is unclear. Germline loops: CDR1 MDHEN, CDR2 SYDVKM. With 7 bases removed from V and 2 bases from J, the gap between germline ends came to 9 bases. The CDR3 has 12 residues. The CDR3 here is CASNQFPYEQYF. For the CDR3, the DNA is TGTGCCAGCAATCAATTCCCCTACGAGCAGTACTTC. Full variable domain (rest looked up from reference TRBV28 and TRBJ2-7): DVKVTQSSRYLVKRTGEKVFLECVQDMDHENMFWYRQDPGLGLRLIYFSYDVKMKEKGDIPEGYSVSREKKERFSLILESASTNQTSMYLCASNQFPYEQYFGPGTRLTVT.

CDR3 amino acids: CASSTTGSEQYF. The CDR3 coding sequence is TGTGCCAGCAGCACCACAGGGTCCGAGCAGTACTTC. This chain uses TRBV2 with TRBJ2-7; the D gene is possibly TRBD1 (6 bases). CDR3 length equals 12 residues. V was cut by 6 bases and J by 6 bases, with 12 bases left in between. Germline CDR1 and CDR2: SNHLY and FYNNEI.

The chain combines TRBV7-2 with TRBJ2-1, with 15 bases matching TRBD2. The junction had 3 bases not matched to a gene; V was cut back by 1 base and J by 8 bases. This CDR3 contains 16 residues. Germline values: CDR1 SGHTA, CDR2 FQGNSA. In nucleotides, the CDR3 is TGTGCCAGCAGCTTAGTTTGGACTAGCGGGGGGGATGAGCAGTTCTTC. This gives the protein CASSLVWTSGGDEQFF.

V and J are TRBV7-9 and TRBJ2-7; 15 bases are shared with TRBD2. Germline CDR1 reads SEHNR; CDR2 reads FQNEAQ (reference sequence). The CDR3 extends over 19 amino acids. V dropped 5 bases and J dropped 0; count of bases not matched to a gene: 11. CDR3 sequence reads: CASSTDPGLAGGSSYEQYF. The CDR3 nucleotides are TGTGCCAGCAGCACCGATCCGGGACTAGCGGGAGGTAGCTCCTACGAGCAGTACTTC.

The CDR3 spells CAWSGVGGNEKLFF. The CDR3 coding sequence is TGTGCCTGGAGTGGCGTCGGAGGTAATGAAAAACTGTTTTTT. The chain couples TRBV30 to TRBJ1-4; no reliable D call. This CDR3 comprises 14 residues. The V and J ends lost 1 base and 4 bases respectively, with 10 bases between them. CDR1 GTSNPN and CDR2 SVGIG come from the germline V gene (reference sequence).

This chain uses TRBV11-3 with TRBJ2-1, with 11 bases lining up with TRBD2. Germline V gives CDR1 SGHNT, CDR2 YENEEA. This CDR3 comprises 14 residues. J gave up 10 bases and V 1 base, and 3 bases lay outside the gene matches. CDR3 sequence reads: CASSLGLAGGEQFF. The CDR3 bases are TGTGCCAGCAGCTTAGGCCTAGCGGGAGGAGAGCAGTTCTTC. Supplemented by reference TRBV11-3 and TRBJ2-1, the full variable domain reads EAGVVQSPRYKIIEKKQPVAFWCNPISGHNTLYWYLQNLGQGPELLIRYENEEAVDDSQLPKDRFSAERLKGVDSTLKIQPAELGDSAVYLCASSLGLAGGEQFFGPGTRLTVL.

The chain couples TRBV5-4 to TRBJ1-2, with unresolved D. The germline V and J ends were trimmed by 2 bases and 4 bases, with 9 bases remaining between them. The V gene's germline CDR1 is SGHNT and CDR2 YYREEE (reference sequence). The CDR3 has 13 residues. DNA for the CDR3: TGTGCCAGCAGCTTTCAAAGCGGCTATGGCTACACCTTC. Protein product: CASSFQSGYGYTF. The whole variable domain, remainder taken from reference TRBV5-4 and TRBJ1-2, is ETGVTQSPTHLIKTRGQQVTLRCSSQSGHNTVSWYQQALGQGPQFIFQYYREEENGRGNFPPRFSGLQFPNYSSELNVNALELDDSALYLCASSFQSGYGYTFGSGTRLTVV.